This entry features one T cell receptor beta chain sequence. What it binds is unknown. This sample stems from a study of T cells after yellow fever vaccination. On the study more broadly: For low cell numbers, libraries were made with SMART-Seq v4 Ultra Low Input.

TCRdb re-derived calls from the 5' RACE reads in MiXCR, one entry per CDR3 protein. Here the sample spans 100,000 to 150,000 distinct CDR3 sequences, approximately 14% being singletons. Study-level results: A large majority of primary-vaccination clones showed up again after the booster (96% CD4, around 85% CD8). Researchers cautioned that FACS-sorted repertoires could harbor abundant clonotypes contaminating from the bulk population. The study found a weaker secondary response that peaked faster, day 5 versus 15.

Germline assignment: CDR1 MNHEY and CDR2 SVGAGI. V was shortened by 6 bases and J by 8 bases, with 16 bases between the two germline ends. The CDR3 covers 14 residues. Sequencing used CD8+ T cells sorted from PBMCs, obtained 5 days after the yellow fever booster vaccination. The TCR comes from a man younger than 30 who received the YFV17D yellow fever vaccine. The rearrangement joins TRBV6-5 to TRBJ2-2; D might be TRBD1 (6 bases). CDR3 loop: CASRQGPNKGELFF. CDR3 coding DNA: TGTGCCAGCAGACAGGGACCTAATAAAGGGGAGCTGTTTTTT.